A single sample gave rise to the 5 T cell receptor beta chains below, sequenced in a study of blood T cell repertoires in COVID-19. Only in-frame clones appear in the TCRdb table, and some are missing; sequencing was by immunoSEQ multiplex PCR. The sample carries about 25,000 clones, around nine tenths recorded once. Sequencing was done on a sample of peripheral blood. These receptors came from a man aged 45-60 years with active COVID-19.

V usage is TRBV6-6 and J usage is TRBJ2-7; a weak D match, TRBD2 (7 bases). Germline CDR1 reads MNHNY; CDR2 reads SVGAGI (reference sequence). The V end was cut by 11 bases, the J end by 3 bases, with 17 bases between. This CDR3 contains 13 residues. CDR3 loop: CALGGGKYYEQYF. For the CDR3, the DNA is TGTGCCTTGGGAGGGGGGAAATACTACGAGCAGTACTTC.

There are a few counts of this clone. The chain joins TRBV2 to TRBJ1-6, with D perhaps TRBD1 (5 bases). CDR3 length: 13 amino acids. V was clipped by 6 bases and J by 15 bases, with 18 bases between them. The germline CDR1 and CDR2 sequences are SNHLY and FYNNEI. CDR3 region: CASRTESRSDLHF. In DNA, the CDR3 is TGTGCCAGCAGGACAGAAAGCCGTTCCGACCTCCACTTT.

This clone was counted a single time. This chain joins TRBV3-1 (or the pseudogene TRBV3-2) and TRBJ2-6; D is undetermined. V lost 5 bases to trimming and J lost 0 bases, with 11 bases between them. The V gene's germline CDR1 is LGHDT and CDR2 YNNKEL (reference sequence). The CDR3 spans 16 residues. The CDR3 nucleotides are TGTGCCAGCAGCTCTCACTACGGCTCTGGGGCCAACGTCCTGACTTTC. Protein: CASSSHYGSGANVLTF.

Written as DNA, the CDR3 is TGTGCCAGCAGCCTAAGACTAGCGGGGGGTCCGTACCAAGAGACCCAGTACTTC. It codes for CASSLRLAGGPYQETQYF. The chain carries TRBV7-2 and TRBJ2-5; 13 nucleotides line up with TRBD2. Germline trimming cut 5 bases from V and 0 bases from J; bases unmatched to any gene: 9. The germline CDR1 and CDR2 sequences are SGHTA and FQGNSA. The CDR3 extends over 18 amino acids. Full variable domain (outside the CDR3, taken from reference TRBV7-2 and TRBJ2-5): GAGVSQSPSNKVTEKGKDVELRCDPISGHTALYWYRQSLGQGLEFLIYFQGNSAPDKSGLPSDRFSAERTGGSVSTLTIQRTQQEDSAVYLCASSLRLAGGPYQETQYFGPGTRLLVL.

Here the CDR3 reads CAYTRASGGGSNEQFF. The DNA for the CDR3 is TGTGCCTACACCAGGGCTAGCGGAGGGGGAAGCAATGAGCAGTTCTTC. V usage is TRBV7-9 and J usage is TRBJ2-1; D might be TRBD2 (7 bases). This CDR3 is 16 amino acids long. Germline V lookup: CDR1 SEHNR, CDR2 FQNEAQ (reference sequence). Trimming took off 11 bases at V and 6 bases at J, with 26 bases between the two ends.